This record looks at one T cell receptor (beta chain) sequence and its context. V lost 6 bases to trimming and J lost 0 bases; unmatched junction nucleotides: 8. CDR3 length: 16 amino acids. Per the germline V gene, CDR1 is MGHRA and CDR2 is YSYEKL. The PCR had 60 Vbeta and 13 Jbeta primers. Data came from immunoSEQ multiplex PCR; TCRdb stores just in-frame clones and leaves some out. The table includes around 140,000 clones, approximately 85% detected once. This entry comes from a study of cytomegalovirus exposure and HLA in healthy donors. J is TRBJ2-1 and V is TRBV4-1; TRBD2 matches at 7 bases. Material: PBMCs. This receptor was obtained from a woman between 40 and 55 years old in good health and CMV-seronegative. CDR3 residues: CASSYDGRSSYNEQFF. In nucleotides, the CDR3 is TGCGCCAGCAGTTACGACGGGAGGAGCTCCTACAATGAGCAGTTCTTC.